This T cell receptor (beta chain) derives from a study of Tregs in tolerant kidney transplant recipients. Some clones are missing from TCRdb's copy, which holds only in-frame ones; the method was immunoSEQ multiplex PCR. This table has roughly 69,000 clones, roughly 89% appearing once. This clone has only one observation. Germline V gene sequence: CDR1 SGHDT, CDR2 YYEEEE. The CDR3 extends over 16 amino acids. V dropped 1 base and J dropped 11; count of bases not matched to a gene: 14. Unstimulated regulatory T cells (CD4+CD25+CD127-), CD4+CD25- non-regulatory cells, CD4 and CD8 cells were FACS-sorted from thawed PBMCs.

The V call is TRBV5-6, the J call TRBJ1-5, with 8 nucleotides matching TRBD1. This sequence originates from a human donor who received a combined kidney and bone marrow transplant. The sequences come from CD4+ T cells from blood, collected before the transplant. For the CDR3, the DNA is TGTGCCAGCAGCTTGCAGGACAGGGAGGGTTCGGGGGCCCAGCATTTT. Its translation is CASSLQDREGSGAQHF. Full variable domain (remainder filled in from reference TRBV5-6 and TRBJ1-5): DAGVTQSPTHLIKTRGQQVTLRCSPKSGHDTVSWYQQALGQGPQFIFQYYEEEERQRGNFPDRFSGHQFPNYSSELNVNALLLGDSALYLCASSLQDREGSGAQHFGDGTRLSIL.